These 9 T cell receptor beta chains came from one sample sequenced in a study of T cells in tuberculosis. The method was immunoSEQ multiplex PCR; TCRdb's version includes in-frame clones alone and lacks a portion of them. The repertoire holds about 20,000 clones, with roughly nine tenths as singletons. Sequencing input: PBMCs. The receptors shown here come from a donor aged 5 to 30 with latent tuberculosis or without tuberculosis infection.

This clone has a single count. The chain recombines TRBV6-5 with TRBJ2-2, with D perhaps matching TRBD2 (6 bases). There are 14 residues in the CDR3. Trimming shortened V by 5 bases and J by 6 bases, and 13 bases separated the two germline ends. Germline V gene data show CDR1 as MNHEY and CDR2 as SVGAGI. CDR3 protein: CASSPTGEAGELFF. The CDR3 DNA sequence: TGTGCCAGCAGTCCAACCGGGGAGGCCGGGGAGCTGTTTTTT.

This chain uses TRBV7-2 with TRBJ2-7, with 8 bases fitting TRBD2. V shed 0 bases and J 3 bases; nucleotides not matched to a gene: 10. Germline CDR1 and CDR2: SGHTA and FQGNSA. This CDR3 has 17 residues. Here the CDR3 DNA reads TGTGCCAGCAGCTTAGCGCTCGGGAGGGGGAAGGGCTACGAGCAGTACTTC. This translates into CASSLALGRGKGYEQYF.

The J gene is TRBJ2-3, the V gene TRBV7-2; TRBD2 matches 8 bases. The CDR3 is 17 residues long. Germline V gene lookup returns CDR1 SGHTA and CDR2 FQGNSA. Trimming took 4 bases from V and 2 from J; bases not matched to a gene: 11. DNA for the CDR3: TGTGCCAGCAGCTACCGGGGGGGGCGGGGCTTCACAGATACGCAGTATTTT. This translates into CASSYRGGRGFTDTQYF. Variable domain in full (rest from reference TRBV7-2 and TRBJ2-3): GAGVSQSPSNKVTEKGKDVELRCDPISGHTALYWYRQSLGQGLEFLIYFQGNSAPDKSGLPSDRFSAERTGGSVSTLTIQRTQQEDSAVYLCASSYRGGRGFTDTQYFGPGTRLTVL.

The CDR3 is CASSQDEGRVYGYTF. CDR3 sequence (DNA): TGTGCCAGCAGCCAAGATGAGGGAAGGGTCTATGGCTACACCTTC. The chain links TRBV4-2 to TRBJ1-2; D call uncertain. Trimming took off 0 bases at V and 4 bases at J, with 12 bases between the two ends. This CDR3 is built from 15 residues. Looked up from germline, CDR1 is LGHNA and CDR2 is YNFKEQ.

CDR3 sequence (DNA): TGTGCCAGCAGTTTATCGATGTTTACAGCCAATTCACCCCTCCACTTT. Its translation: CASSLSMFTANSPLHF. This chain links TRBV27 with TRBJ1-6, with no clear D. From germline, CDR1 is MNHEY and CDR2 SMNVEV (reference sequence). The CDR3 has 16 residues. Trimming pared 0 bases from V and 7 bases from J, leaving 13 bases between.

The chain is built from TRBV7-2 and TRBJ1-1; no firm D call. V lost 1 base and J 1 base, leaving 10 bases between the germline ends. Germline V gene data show CDR1 as SGHTA and CDR2 as FQGNSA. The CDR3 length is 15 residues. The CDR3 loop is CASSLGTVSNTEAFF. The CDR3 region has the DNA TGTGCCAGCAGCTTAGGTACGGTTTCGAACACTGAAGCTTTCTTT.

This clone was picked up one time. The genes are TRBV7-8 and TRBJ1-2; 7 nucleotides align to TRBD1. The CDR3 extends over 14 amino acids. Unmatched junction bases numbered 4, after V lost 3 bases and J lost 3 bases. CDR1 is SGHVS and CDR2 is FQNEAQ in the germline V gene. CDR3 coding DNA: TGTGCCAGCAGCTTCGACAGGGACTACTATGGCTACACCTTC. It encodes CASSFDRDYYGYTF.

This chain links TRBV9 with TRBJ2-2; no definite D call. V was pared by 4 bases and J by 1 base, with 8 bases between. The CDR3 consists of 14 residues. Germline CDR1 reads SGDLS; CDR2 reads YYNGEE. The CDR3 sequence: CASSIRQNTGELFF. The CDR3, as DNA: TGTGCCAGCAGCATCAGACAGAACACCGGGGAGCTGTTTTTT.

The CDR3 here is CASSTSPRRTEAFF. In DNA form, the CDR3 reads TGTGCCAGCAGCACCTCGCCCCGGAGGACTGAAGCTTTCTTT. The genes are TRBV7-8 and TRBJ1-1; D unclear. The V end was cut by 5 bases, the J end by 5 bases, with 15 bases between. Looked up from germline, CDR1 is SGHVS and CDR2 is FQNEAQ. This CDR3 spans 14 amino acids.